Each of the 15 T cell receptor beta chains below was sequenced from the same sample in a study of identifying expanded T cells in peripheral blood (dated by TCRdb to the late 2010s). Receptors were amplified or captured by the immunoSEQ multiplex PCR assay. TCRdb's version of the immuneACCESS table is confined to in-frame rearrangements and falls short of the full clone set. An unresolved V gene accounts for under half of the shortfall where checked; the remainder is of unknown origin. The sample table records some 75,000 clones; 90% of these occur just once. The ten largest account for under 3.5% of the sample. The specimen was blood. Receptor source: a person aged 18 to 75 in good health.

The chain is built from TRBV4-1 and TRBJ2-2; tentatively, D is TRBD1 (5 bases). Trimming took off 1 base at V and 0 bases at J, with 15 bases between the two ends. This CDR3 region has 18 residues. The V gene's germline CDR1 is MGHRA and CDR2 YSYEKL. For the CDR3, the DNA is TGCGCCAGCAGCCAAGTCGCACAGGCCATCGCGAACACCGGGGAGCTGTTTTTT. As protein: CASSQVAQAIANTGELFF.

This sequence joins TRBV18 and TRBJ1-5; 8 bases match TRBD1. From germline, CDR1 is KGHSH and CDR2 LQKENI. The CDR3 has 14 amino acids. Trimming at V came to 5 bases and at J to 4 bases, leaving 4 bases not matched to a gene. CDR3 DNA: TGTGCCAGCTCATCGGACAGGGAAAATCAGCCCCAGCATTTT. Its protein product is CASSSDRENQPQHF.

The chain couples TRBV28 to TRBJ2-1, with 11 bases fitting TRBD2. Germline CDR1 and CDR2: MDHEN and SYDVKM. The CDR3 length is 15 residues. With V trimmed by 5 bases and J by 7 bases, 7 bases remained unmatched. The CDR3 region has the DNA TGTGCCAGCAGTACCCCGGCTAGCGGGAGGAATGAGCAGTTCTTC. Translation: CASSTPASGRNEQFF. The whole variable domain, filled in from reference TRBV28 and TRBJ2-1, reads DVKVTQSSRYLVKRTGEKVFLECVQDMDHENMFWYRQDPGLGLRLIYFSYDVKMKEKGDIPEGYSVSREKKERFSLILESASTNQTSMYLCASSTPASGRNEQFFGPGTRLTVL.

The rearrangement joins TRBV12-5 to TRBJ2-7, with 9 nucleotides matching TRBD1. Germline lookup yields CDR1 LGHNT and CDR2 FRNRAP. The CDR3 consists of 16 residues. V lost 3 bases and J lost 5; bases outside the gene matches: 11. The CDR3 DNA sequence: TGTGCTAGTGGTTTTCGAACCGGGACAGGGTTTAACGAGCAGTACTTC. Translating it yields CASGFRTGTGFNEQYF.

This sequence joins TRBV5-1 and TRBJ2-1, with 14 bases fitting TRBD2. The CDR3 has 19 residues. Germline V gene sequence: CDR1 SGHRS, CDR2 YFSETQ. Trimming cost V 4 bases and J 0 bases; bases outside gene matches: 9. The CDR3 is CASSPGLAGGLSSYNEQFF. Written as DNA, the CDR3 is TGCGCCAGCAGCCCCGGACTAGCGGGGGGCCTGAGCTCCTACAATGAGCAGTTCTTC.

The chain combines TRBV25-1 with TRBJ1-5; 8 bases are shared with TRBD1. The CDR3 extends over 14 amino acids. Germline V gene lookup returns CDR1 MGHDK and CDR2 SYGVNS. V shed 11 bases and J 7 bases; nucleotides not matched to a gene: 13. CDR3 sequence (DNA): TGTGCCGTCTTTTTGGACAGGGTCTACCAGCCCCAGCATTTT. This codes for CAVFLDRVYQPQHF.

V is TRBV2 and J is TRBJ2-5; 7 bases align to TRBD2. Trimming removed 5 bases from V and 4 bases from J; junction bases left unmatched: 7. This CDR3 spans 14 amino acids. Germline V gene sequence: CDR1 SNHLY, CDR2 FYNNEI. In DNA, the CDR3 is TGTGCCAGCAGTAAGACTAGCTGGGCAGAGACCCAGTACTTC. This codes for CASSKTSWAETQYF.

The V gene is TRBV6-5, the J gene TRBJ2-3; D gene uncertain. The CDR3 extends over 15 amino acids. The germline V and J ends were trimmed by 5 bases and 4 bases, with 16 bases remaining between them. Looked up from germline, CDR1 is MNHEY and CDR2 is SVGAGI. The CDR3 protein is CASSTGSANPDTQYF. DNA of the CDR3: TGTGCCAGCAGTACCGGTTCGGCTAACCCAGATACGCAGTATTTT.

The CDR3 sequence: CASSLLGTGGYEQYF. CDR3 DNA sequence: TGTGCCAGCAGCTTGTTGGGGACAGGCGGATACGAGCAGTACTTC. The chain is built from TRBV5-6 and TRBJ2-7; 8 bases line up with TRBD1. The CDR3 totals 15 residues. Germline CDR1 is SGHDT and CDR2 is YYEEEE. Germline trimming cut 1 base from V and 4 bases from J; bases unmatched to any gene: 7. The whole variable domain, filled in from reference TRBV5-6 and TRBJ2-7, reads DAGVTQSPTHLIKTRGQQVTLRCSPKSGHDTVSWYQQALGQGPQFIFQYYEEEERQRGNFPDRFSGHQFPNYSSELNVNALLLGDSALYLCASSLLGTGGYEQYFGPGTRLTVT.

The chain joins TRBV12-2 to TRBJ2-2; the table's D gene call, TRBD1, was not cross checked with the DNA. TRBV12-2 is marked as a pseudogene. The CDR3 loop spans 18 amino acids. The CDR3 DNA reads as TGTGCAAGTCGCTTAGCGAGGGACAGAAAGGCGAACACCGGGGAGCTGTTTTTT. Encoded protein: CASRLARDRKANTGELFF.

This clone was picked up one time. This chain links TRBV6-6 with TRBJ1-2, with 8 bases matching TRBD1. Looked up from germline, CDR1 is MNHNY and CDR2 is SVGAGI (reference sequence). V lost 6 bases and J lost 4; bases outside the gene matches: 4. The CDR3 spans 13 residues. CDR3 nucleotide sequence: TGTGCCAGCAGCCCAGGGGGCGCCTATGGCTACACCTTC. Protein: CASSPGGAYGYTF.

The chain joins TRBV6-6 to TRBJ2-7; D is possibly TRBD2 (6 bases). Germline-derived CDR1 and CDR2 are MNHNY and SVGAGI (reference sequence). V was clipped by 8 bases and J by 2 bases, with 10 bases between them. CDR3 length: 12 residues. The CDR3 DNA is TGTGCCAGCCGAGGAGGGACCTACGAGCAGTACTTC. Translated: CASRGGTYEQYF.

About this clone itself: This sample also contains other DNA sequences that code for the same CDR3. The chain uses TRBV6-5 and TRBJ1-1; D not resolved. From germline, CDR1 is MNHEY and CDR2 SVGAGI. With 6 bases removed from V and 1 base from J, the gap between germline ends came to 9 bases. The CDR3 has 13 residues. CDR3 coding DNA: TGTGCCAGCAGCCTTAGAGGGAACACTGAAGCTTTCTTT. Amino acid sequence: CASSLRGNTEAFF.

The chain has TRBV7-2 and TRBJ2-7; D not certain. The germline gives CDR1 SGHTA, CDR2 FQGNSA. The CDR3 spans 13 residues. Trimming shortened V by 1 base and J by 4 bases, and 8 bases separated the two germline ends. Here the CDR3 reads CASSLDRNYEQYF. The CDR3 nucleotides read TGTGCCAGCAGCTTAGATCGGAATTACGAGCAGTACTTC.

This clone has a single count. This chain uses TRBV30 with TRBJ1-1; 8 bases map to TRBD1. Losses at the gene ends were 4 bases for V and 5 bases for J; bases not matched to a gene: 9. The CDR3 covers 14 residues. The V gene's germline CDR1 is GTSNPN and CDR2 SVGIG (reference sequence). CDR3 amino acids: CAWNIGRGQTEAFF. The CDR3 DNA follows: TGTGCCTGGAACATCGGCAGGGGGCAGACTGAAGCTTTCTTT.